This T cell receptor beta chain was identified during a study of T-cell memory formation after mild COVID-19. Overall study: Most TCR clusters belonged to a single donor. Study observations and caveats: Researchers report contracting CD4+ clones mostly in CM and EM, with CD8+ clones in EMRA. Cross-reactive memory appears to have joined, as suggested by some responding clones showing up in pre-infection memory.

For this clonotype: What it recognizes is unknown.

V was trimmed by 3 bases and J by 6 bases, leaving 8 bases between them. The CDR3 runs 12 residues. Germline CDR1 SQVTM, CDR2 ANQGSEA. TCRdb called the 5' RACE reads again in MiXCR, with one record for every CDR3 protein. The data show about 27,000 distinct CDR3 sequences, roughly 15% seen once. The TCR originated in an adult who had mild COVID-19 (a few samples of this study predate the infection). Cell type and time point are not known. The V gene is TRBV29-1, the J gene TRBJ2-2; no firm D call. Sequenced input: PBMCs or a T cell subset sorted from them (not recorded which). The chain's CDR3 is CSVDLQSGELFF. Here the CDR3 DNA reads TGCAGCGTTGATTTACAGTCCGGGGAGCTGTTTTTT.